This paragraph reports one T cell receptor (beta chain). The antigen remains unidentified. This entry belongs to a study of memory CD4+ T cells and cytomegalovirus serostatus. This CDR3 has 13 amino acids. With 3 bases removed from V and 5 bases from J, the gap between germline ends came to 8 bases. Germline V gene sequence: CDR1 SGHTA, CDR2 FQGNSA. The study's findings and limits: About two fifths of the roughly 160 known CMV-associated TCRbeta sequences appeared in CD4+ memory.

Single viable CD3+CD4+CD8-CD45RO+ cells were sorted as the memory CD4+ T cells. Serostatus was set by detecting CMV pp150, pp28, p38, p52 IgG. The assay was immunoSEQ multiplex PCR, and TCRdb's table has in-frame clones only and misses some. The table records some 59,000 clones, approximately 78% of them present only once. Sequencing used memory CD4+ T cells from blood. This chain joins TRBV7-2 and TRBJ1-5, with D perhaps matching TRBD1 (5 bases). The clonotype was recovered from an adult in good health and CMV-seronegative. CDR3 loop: CASSLTVDQPQHF. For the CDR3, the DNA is TGTGCCAGCAGCTTGACAGTCGATCAGCCCCAGCATTTT.